This passage covers 25 T cell receptor beta chains from one sample sequenced in a study of cytomegalovirus exposure and HLA in healthy donors. PCR involved 60 Vbeta and 13 Jbeta primers. Assay used: immunoSEQ multiplex PCR; TCRdb lists only in-frame clones, some missing. The sample consists of 150,000 to 200,000 clones, around 86% of them appearing once. Sequenced input: PBMCs. The receptors come from a woman under 30 in good health and CMV-seronegative.

This clone was counted a few times. The rearrangement uses TRBV6-6 and TRBJ1-3, with unresolved D. In germline, CDR1 is MNHNY, CDR2 SVGAGI (reference sequence). The length of the CDR3 is 13 residues. Trimming took 4 bases from V and 1 from J, leaving 5 bases between them. The CDR3 nucleotides read TGTGCCAGCAGTTGGAGTTCTGGAAACACCATATATTTT. Protein: CASSWSSGNTIYF.

Concerning this clone itself: In the same sample, other DNA sequences code for this CDR3. The chain employs TRBV6-5 and TRBJ1-1, with 8 bases fitting TRBD1. The CDR3 loop spans 15 amino acids. Germline CDR1 and CDR2: MNHEY and SVGAGI. V lost 0 bases to trimming and J lost 3 bases; unmatched junction nucleotides: 3. The CDR3 sequence: CASSYSYRGDTEAFF. The CDR3 bases are TGTGCCAGCAGTTACTCATACAGGGGGGACACTGAAGCTTTCTTT.

The CDR3 here is CASRRGGENEKLFF. The CDR3 DNA reads as TGTGCCAGCAGGAGGGGAGGGGAGAATGAAAAACTGTTTTTT. The chain carries TRBV6-6 and TRBJ1-4; D is possibly TRBD1 (5 bases). CDR1 is MNHNY, CDR2 SVGAGI, per germline (reference sequence). V was trimmed by 6 bases and J by 5 bases, leaving 13 bases between them. The CDR3 totals 14 residues.

This rearrangement joins TRBV6-1 to TRBJ2-7; D perhaps matches TRBD2 (6 bases). This CDR3 spans 12 amino acids. Trimming left V 6 bases short and J 4 bases short, with 10 bases between. Germline V gene sequence: CDR1 MNHNS, CDR2 SASEGT. Here the CDR3 DNA reads TGTGCCAGCAGGGAGGGGTGGTACGAGCAGTACTTC. The encoded protein is CASREGWYEQYF.

Regarding this clone: An end of the junction does not agree with germline; a read error may underlie this. This chain connects TRBV7-9 to TRBJ1-2, with 8 bases aligning to TRBD1. Looked up from germline, CDR1 is SEHNR and CDR2 is FQNEAQ (reference sequence). CDR3 length: 16 residues. The CDR3 loop is CSSSGPGTGANYGYTF. DNA of the CDR3: TGTTCCAGCAGCGGACCCGGGACAGGAGCTAACTATGGCTACACCTTC.

The V call is TRBV19, the J call TRBJ2-7; TRBD2 agrees at 7 bases. The CDR3 contains 15 residues. Germline CDR1 reads LNHDA; CDR2 reads SQIVND (reference sequence). Trimming took 2 bases from V and 4 from J; bases not matched to a gene: 8. CDR3 residues: CASSITGRGGYEQYF. The CDR3 region has the DNA TGTGCCAGTAGTATAACCGGACGGGGAGGGTACGAGCAGTACTTC.

The CDR3 loop reads CASSDPGGDTEAFF. CDR3 DNA: TGTGCCAGCAGTGACCCAGGGGGAGACACTGAAGCTTTCTTT. The V call is TRBV25-1, the J call TRBJ1-1; 7 bases align to TRBD1. The CDR3 has 14 residues. After removal of 3 bases from V and 3 bases from J, the junction contained 4 bases not matched to a gene. Per the germline V gene, CDR1 is MGHDK and CDR2 is SYGVNS.

This clone occurred once. The V and J genes are TRBV2 and TRBJ2-4; a possible D gene is TRBD1 (6 bases). In germline, CDR1 is SNHLY, CDR2 FYNNEI. Trimming removed 8 bases at V and 0 bases at J, with 17 bases between. This CDR3 spans 16 amino acids. CDR3 sequence reads: CASDRQGILAKNIQYF. The DNA of the CDR3 is TGTGCCAGCGATCGTCAGGGGATTCTAGCCAAAAACATTCAGTACTTC.

A note on this clone: The same CDR3 can be traced to other DNA sequences in this sample. V gene TRBV5-1 combines with J gene TRBJ2-7; D possibly corresponds to TRBD2 (5 bases). This CDR3 contains 16 residues. V was cut by 0 bases and J by 5 bases, with 18 bases left in between. CDR1 and CDR2 from the germline V gene are SGHRS and YFSETQ. The chain's CDR3 is CASSLAGKGVGDEQYF. The CDR3 region has the DNA TGCGCCAGCAGCTTGGCCGGTAAGGGAGTTGGGGACGAGCAGTACTTC. Supplemented by reference TRBV5-1 and TRBJ2-7, the full variable domain reads KAGVTQTPRYLIKTRGQQVTLSCSPISGHRSVSWYQQTPGQGLQFLFEYFSETQRNKGNFPGRFSGRQFSNSRSEMNVSTLELGDSALYLCASSLAGKGVGDEQYFGPGTRLTVT.

The rearrangement uses TRBV6-5 and TRBJ2-2, with 8 bases that match TRBD2. The trim removed 4 bases at V and 4 bases at J, leaving 5 bases unmatched. The CDR3 consists of 15 residues. Germline V gives CDR1 MNHEY, CDR2 SVGAGI. CDR3 DNA: TGTGCCAGCAGTTCCGGGACTAGAAGCACCGGGGAGCTGTTTTTT. This translates into CASSSGTRSTGELFF.

This clone was recorded a few times. V usage is TRBV5-1 and J usage is TRBJ2-1, with 14 bases matching TRBD2. This CDR3 is 14 amino acids long. The J segment lost 6 bases and the V segment lost 6 bases, leaving 2 bases of the junction unmatched. Germline lookup yields CDR1 SGHRS and CDR2 YFSETQ. CDR3 nucleotide sequence: TGCGCCAGCACAGGACTAGCGGGGGGCAATGAGCAGTTCTTC. Encoded protein: CASTGLAGGNEQFF.

This chain joins TRBV4-3 and TRBJ1-5; unclear D gene. The V and J ends lost 0 bases and 2 bases respectively, with 20 bases between them. CDR3 size: 19 residues. Germline values: CDR1 LGHNA, CDR2 YSLEER. CDR3 region: CASSQDIRVGEGGNQPQHF. DNA for the CDR3: TGCGCCAGCAGCCAAGACATTCGGGTTGGGGAGGGTGGCAATCAGCCCCAGCATTTT.

To note about this clone: The junction and the germline gene differ at one end; a read error may be behind it. The chain uses TRBV7-7 and TRBJ2-5; D may be TRBD2 (5 bases). The CDR3 extends over 15 amino acids. Germline V lookup: CDR1 SSHAT, CDR2 FNYEAQ (reference sequence). CDR3 sequence: CASSLARGQRETQYF. In DNA form, the CDR3 reads TGTGCTAGCAGCTTAGCGAGAGGTCAGCGGGAGACCCAGTACTTC. Full variable domain (remainder filled in from reference TRBV7-7 and TRBJ2-5): GAGVSQSPRYKVTKRGQDVTLRCDPISSHATLYWYQQALGQGPEFLTYFNYEAQPDKSGLPSDRFSAERPEGSISTLTIQRTEQRDSAMYRCASSLARGQRETQYFGPGTRLLVL.

The chain uses TRBV11-3 and TRBJ2-6, with D possibly TRBD1 on 6 matching bases. CDR1 is SGHNT and CDR2 is YENEEA in the germline V gene. The V and J ends lost 5 bases and 2 bases respectively, with 10 bases between them. The CDR3 is 15 amino acids. CDR3 loop: CASSARTAGANVLTF. CDR3 sequence (DNA): TGTGCCAGCAGCGCACGGACAGCTGGGGCCAACGTCCTGACTTTC.

This chain connects TRBV5-6 to TRBJ2-3; D might be TRBD1 (5 bases). Per the germline V gene, CDR1 is SGHDT and CDR2 is YYEEEE. CDR3 size: 13 residues. The V end was cut by 5 bases, the J end by 10 bases, with 17 bases between. The CDR3 reads CASRTTDIGAQYF. Here the CDR3 DNA reads TGTGCCAGCAGGACGACCGATATAGGGGCGCAGTATTTT.

This chain joins TRBV10-3 and TRBJ2-2; D not resolved. Germline V gene data show CDR1 as ENHRY and CDR2 as SYGVKD. The CDR3 covers 13 residues. With 4 bases removed from V and 2 bases from J, the gap between germline ends came to 5 bases. The CDR3 here is CAISAQNTGELFF. The DNA for the CDR3 is TGTGCCATCAGTGCCCAAAACACCGGGGAGCTGTTTTTT.

The table lists this clone with a count of one. This sequence joins TRBV18 and TRBJ2-5; 8 bases map to TRBD1. Germline values: CDR1 KGHSH, CDR2 LQKENI. The junction had 5 bases not matched to a gene; V was cut back by 2 bases and J by 0 bases. The CDR3 length is 16 residues. CDR3 residues: CASSPVYRGYQETQYF. CDR3 DNA: TGTGCCAGCTCACCAGTCTACAGGGGGTACCAAGAGACCCAGTACTTC.

The chain joins TRBV4-1 to TRBJ2-7, with 7 bases fitting TRBD2. The CDR3 consists of 15 residues. J was trimmed by 2 bases and V by 1 base; bases with no gene match: 5. The germline gives CDR1 MGHRA, CDR2 YSYEKL. CDR3 nucleotide sequence: TGCGCCAGCAGCCAAGCCTCGGGAGGCGCCTACGAGCAGTACTTC. Protein product: CASSQASGGAYEQYF.

The chain employs TRBV6-5 and TRBJ2-7; a weak D match, TRBD1 (5 bases). Germline-derived CDR1 and CDR2 are MNHEY and SVGAGI. V was shortened by 5 bases and J by 2 bases, with 7 bases between the two germline ends. This CDR3 is 12 amino acids long. In DNA form, the CDR3 reads TGTGCCAGCAGTCAGGGTCCCTACGAGCAGTACTTC. This encodes CASSQGPYEQYF.

On this clone itself: One end of the junction varies from germline; a read error may be responsible. The chain has TRBV7-7 and TRBJ1-4; TRBD1 aligns across 9 bases. The CDR3 runs to 14 residues. Germline V gene lookup returns CDR1 SSHAT and CDR2 FNYEAQ (reference sequence). CDR3 sequence: CASSTGTGHEKLFF. For the CDR3, the DNA is TGTGCTAGCAGCACCGGGACAGGGCATGAAAAACTGTTTTTT.

The chain has TRBV6-5 and TRBJ2-7, with a tentative D call TRBD2 (7 bases). Germline values: CDR1 MNHEY, CDR2 SVGAGI. This CDR3 has 15 amino acids. V lost 2 bases and J lost 1, with 12 bases in between. CDR3 residues: CASSYGGGQSYEQYF. The CDR3 bases are TGTGCCAGCAGTTACGGGGGGGGGCAATCCTACGAGCAGTACTTC.

The chain couples TRBV10-3 to TRBJ1-6; a weak D match, TRBD1 (5 bases). Germline assignment: CDR1 ENHRY and CDR2 SYGVKD. The V end lost 7 bases, the J end lost 7 bases, and 14 bases lay between the germline ends. The CDR3 runs 14 residues. The CDR3 spells CAIKGVGGNSPLHF. For the CDR3, the DNA is TGTGCCATCAAGGGCGTGGGGGGGAATTCACCCCTCCACTTT.

The V call is TRBV6-1, the J call TRBJ2-1, with 14 bases identical to TRBD2. CDR1 is MNHNS, CDR2 SASEGT, per germline. The V and J ends lost 7 bases and 6 bases, in that order; junction bases with no gene match: 5. The CDR3 is 15 amino acids. The CDR3 coding sequence is TGTGCCAGCATCACCGGGACTAGCGGGAGCAATGAGCAGTTCTTC. As protein: CASITGTSGSNEQFF.

CDR3: CASSLDTPKREKGHYGYTF. The CDR3 nucleotides are TGCGCCAGCAGCTTGGACACTCCGAAGAGAGAAAAGGGGCACTATGGCTACACCTTC. The rearrangement joins TRBV5-1 to TRBJ1-2; D might be TRBD1 (5 bases). V gave up 0 bases and J gave up 3 bases, with 24 bases separating them. CDR3 length: 19 residues. In germline, CDR1 is SGHRS, CDR2 YFSETQ. The full variable domain, its missing parts supplied by reference TRBV5-1 and TRBJ1-2, is KAGVTQTPRYLIKTRGQQVTLSCSPISGHRSVSWYQQTPGQGLQFLFEYFSETQRNKGNFPGRFSGRQFSNSRSEMNVSTLELGDSALYLCASSLDTPKREKGHYGYTFGSGTRLTVV.

The V call is TRBV25-1, the J call TRBJ2-5; TRBD2 agrees at 13 bases. Trimming removed 3 bases from V and 2 bases from J; junction bases left unmatched: 6. The CDR3 is 17 amino acids. Germline CDR1 reads MGHDK; CDR2 reads SYGVNS. This CDR3 reads CASSDPGLAGVQETQYF. CDR3 coding DNA: TGTGCCAGCAGTGATCCAGGACTAGCGGGGGTACAAGAGACCCAGTACTTC.